This TCR beta chain was documented in a study of blood T cell repertoires in COVID-19. About the study: Nucleic acid was either cDNA or gDNA, and it came from T cells, B-cell-depleted T cells, or PBMCs.

Participants, about 18 to 90 years old, spanned approximately 26 US areas. Participants reported their clinical history, and cohort assignment relied on those reports. In the authors' workflow: The authors estimated nucleated cell counts from reference gene primer amplification. Using immunoSEQ multiplex PCR, the repertoire was profiled, and TCRdb retains in-frame clones only, with some absent. V and J calls and clone size are copied from that table; D and trimming were computed from the DNA. The sample holds about 170,000 clones, around 83% seen once. The sample consisted of PBMCs or T cells enriched from blood (not recorded which). The TCR was taken from a woman in her forties or fifties in a cohort exposed to, infected with or recovered from COVID-19 (not recorded which).

CDR3 in amino acids: CASVQGNSNQPQHF. CDR3 DNA: TGTGCCAGTGTTCAGGGGAATAGCAATCAGCCCCAGCATTTT. This chain joins TRBV19 and TRBJ1-5, with D tentatively TRBD1 (6 bases). The CDR3 has 14 amino acids. Germline CDR1 LNHDA, CDR2 SQIVND (reference sequence). V gave up 8 bases and J gave up 0 bases, with 11 bases separating them.